These 27 T cell receptor beta chains originate from one sample sequenced in a study of T cell responses to AZD1222 COVID-19 vaccine. Here immunoSEQ multiplex PCR was the method, and the copy in TCRdb shows in-frame clones only, minus some. The sample includes approximately 130,000 clones, less than 90% of them seen just once. Material: peripheral blood, obtained on day 0 of AZD1222 vaccination. The receptors shown here come from an adult in good health.

The V gene is TRBV18, the J gene TRBJ2-3; D not certain. V lost 3 bases to trimming and J lost 2 bases, with 6 bases between them. The CDR3 loop spans 13 amino acids. CDR1 is KGHSH, CDR2 LQKENI, per germline. The CDR3 DNA sequence: TGTGCCAGCTCACCGCCCCACACAGATACGCAGTATTTT. It specifies CASSPPHTDTQYF.

The J gene is TRBJ1-4, the V gene TRBV7-2; D remains unclear. CDR1 and CDR2 (germline): SGHTA, FQGNSA. Trimming left V 1 base short and J 7 bases short, with 7 bases between. There are 13 residues in the CDR3. The CDR3 region has the DNA TGTGCCAGCAGCTTAGGTATGGGTGAAAAACTGTTTTTT. Translating it yields CASSLGMGEKLFF.

The chain has TRBV6-4 and TRBJ1-2; D is perhaps TRBD1 (5 bases). The germline CDR1 and CDR2 sequences are MRHNA and SNTAGT. This CDR3 spans 14 amino acids. Deletions cut 0 bases from V and 7 bases from J, with 12 bases between. CDR3 sequence reads: CASSDSGDLSGYTF. In DNA, the CDR3 is TGTGCCAGCAGTGACTCGGGGGATTTGTCTGGCTACACCTTC.

V and J are TRBV3-1 (or the pseudogene TRBV3-2) and TRBJ1-2; 8 bases map to TRBD1. The ends lost 4 bases at V and 7 bases at J; junction bases unmatched: 8. CDR1 is LGHDT and CDR2 is YNNKEL in the germline V gene (reference sequence). This CDR3 has 14 residues. This CDR3 reads CASSPVGQGGGYTF. The CDR3 bases are TGTGCCAGCAGCCCCGTTGGACAGGGCGGTGGCTACACCTTC.

V is TRBV6-5 and J is TRBJ2-2, with D possibly matching TRBD1 (5 bases). The V end lost 2 bases, the J end lost 6 bases, and 13 bases lay between the germline ends. CDR1 and CDR2 (germline): MNHEY, SVGAGI. The CDR3 totals 15 residues. The CDR3 DNA reads TGTGCCAGCAGTTACGGTTTAGGGGTTGCCGGGGAGCTGTTTTTT. It specifies CASSYGLGVAGELFF.

The genes are TRBV19 and TRBJ2-7; 7 positions agree with TRBD2. Per germline, CDR1 LNHDA and CDR2 SQIVND (reference sequence). Trimming took 9 bases from V and 3 from J; bases not matched to a gene: 14. The CDR3 sequence is 15 residues long. CDR3 protein: CARTGRGRRYYEQYF. CDR3 DNA sequence: TGTGCCAGAACGGGGAGGGGACGACGTTACTACGAGCAGTACTTC. Drawing the rest from reference TRBV19 and TRBJ2-7, the complete variable domain is DGGITQSPKYLFRKEGQNVTLSCEQNLNHDAMYWYRQDPGQGLRLIYYSQIVNDFQKGDIAEGYSVSREKKESFPLTVTSAQKNPTAFYLCARTGRGRRYYEQYFGPGTRLTVT.

V usage is TRBV29-1 and J usage is TRBJ1-1, with 7 bases lining up with TRBD1. CDR1 SQVTM and CDR2 ANQGSEA come from the germline V gene. The CDR3 length is 12 residues. V trimming: 7 bases; J trimming: 10 bases; junction bases outside the gene matches: 12. The CDR3 coding sequence is TGCAGCGCCCAAGGGGGGGGACAGTCAGCTTTCTTT. It specifies CSAQGGGQSAFF. The full variable domain, rest sourced from reference TRBV29-1 and TRBJ1-1, is SAVISQKPSRDICQRGTSLTIQCQVDSQVTMMFWYRQQPGQSLTLIATANQGSEATYESGFVIDKFPISRPNLTFSTLTVSNMSPEDSSIYLCSAQGGGQSAFFGQGTRLTVV.

The rearrangement joins TRBV5-4 to TRBJ2-7, with a tentative D call TRBD2 (6 bases). The CDR3 spans 15 residues. Germline V gene data show CDR1 as SGHNT and CDR2 as YYREEE (reference sequence). Trimming cost V 2 bases and J 3 bases, with 15 bases left between them. The CDR3, as DNA: TGTGCCAGCAGCTTCGGGACTTCGGAGAACTACGAGCAGTACTTC. It is translated as CASSFGTSENYEQYF.

The chain links TRBV7-3 to TRBJ2-2, with D tentatively TRBD1 (6 bases). V was shortened by 1 base and J by 1 base, with 10 bases between the two germline ends. The germline V gene has CDR1 SGHTA and CDR2 FQGTGA. The CDR3 length is 16 residues. CDR3 sequence reads: CASSLMGRGNTGELFF. DNA for the CDR3: TGTGCCAGCAGCTTAATGGGCAGGGGGAACACCGGGGAGCTGTTTTTT.

The chain is built from TRBV9 and TRBJ2-2; 7 nucleotides agree with TRBD2. The germline V gene encodes CDR1 SGDLS and CDR2 YYNGEE. This CDR3 spans 16 amino acids. The junction had 8 bases not matched to a gene; V was cut back by 2 bases and J by 4 bases. The CDR3 protein is CASSVEAGPTTGELFF. In DNA form, the CDR3 reads TGTGCCAGCAGCGTGGAAGCGGGACCCACCACCGGGGAGCTGTTTTTT.

This chain joins TRBV5-6 and TRBJ1-3; D is ambiguous. V was shortened by 2 bases and J by 3 bases, with 0 bases between the two germline ends. Germline CDR1 is SGHDT and CDR2 is YYEEEE. This CDR3 has 11 amino acids. CDR3 loop: CASSFGNTIYF. The CDR3 DNA reads as TGTGCCAGCAGCTTTGGAAACACCATATATTTT. Together with reference TRBV5-6 and TRBJ1-3, the CDR3 gives the full variable domain: DAGVTQSPTHLIKTRGQQVTLRCSPKSGHDTVSWYQQALGQGPQFIFQYYEEEERQRGNFPDRFSGHQFPNYSSELNVNALLLGDSALYLCASSFGNTIYFGEGSWLTVV.

This clone appeared once. The chain recombines TRBV30 with TRBJ1-2, with D possibly being TRBD1 (5 bases). The CDR3 totals 13 residues. V was trimmed by 3 bases and J by 6 bases, leaving 14 bases between them. Germline V gene data show CDR1 as GTSNPN and CDR2 as SVGIG (reference sequence). The DNA of the CDR3 is TGTGCCTGGAGCGCCCGCCGGGGGGATGGCTACACCTTC. It codes for CAWSARRGDGYTF.

Comment on this clone: This sample includes further DNA sequences coding for the same CDR3. The chain carries TRBV18 and TRBJ1-2, with D possibly matching TRBD1 (6 bases). V lost 0 bases and J lost 4, with 9 bases in between. CDR1 is KGHSH, CDR2 LQKENI, per germline. This CDR3 has 14 amino acids. This CDR3 is CASSPPTGSYGYTF. In nucleotides, the CDR3 is TGTGCCAGCTCACCACCGACAGGTAGCTATGGCTACACCTTC.

The rearrangement joins TRBV19 to TRBJ2-7; TRBD2 matches 12 bases. Germline V CDR1 and CDR2: LNHDA, SQIVND (reference sequence). V was clipped by 5 bases and J by 2 bases; unmatched bases: 4. The CDR3 consists of 15 residues. In DNA, the CDR3 is TGTGCCAGTAGTTCACTAGCGGGAGGCCCCTACGAGCAGTACTTC. Its translation: CASSSLAGGPYEQYF.

This clone was recorded only once. The chain employs TRBV18 and TRBJ2-7; the D gene is possibly TRBD1 (6 bases). There are 18 residues in the CDR3. Germline assignment: CDR1 KGHSH and CDR2 LQKENI. Trimming shortened V by 3 bases and J by 3 bases, and 24 bases separated the two germline ends. CDR3 loop: CASSPIRDTHNPLYEQYF. CDR3 sequence (DNA): TGTGCCAGCTCACCCATCCGGGACACCCATAATCCCCTCTACGAGCAGTACTTC.

The genes are TRBV4-3 and TRBJ1-5, with D maybe TRBD1 (6 bases). The CDR3 extends over 16 amino acids. CDR1 is LGHNA, CDR2 YSLEER, per germline. The V and J ends lost 4 bases and 3 bases respectively, with 16 bases between them. The CDR3 sequence is CASSREAGTFNQPQHF. The CDR3 bases are TGCGCCAGCAGCCGAGAAGCGGGGACATTCAATCAGCCCCAGCATTTT.

This chain connects TRBV25-1 to TRBJ1-6; D is unresolved. Germline CDR1 reads MGHDK; CDR2 reads SYGVNS. This CDR3 spans 16 amino acids. Trimming took 3 bases from V and 3 from J, leaving 12 bases between them. CDR3 sequence: CASSDVKTGYNSPLHF. CDR3 in DNA: TGTGCCAGCAGTGACGTAAAGACGGGCTATAATTCACCCCTCCACTTT.

CDR3 in DNA: TGTGCCAGCAGACTCCTAGCGGGAGGGTACAATGAGCAGTTCTTC. This gives the protein CASRLLAGGYNEQFF. The chain has TRBV28 and TRBJ2-1, with 12 bases lining up with TRBD2. The germline V gene encodes CDR1 MDHEN and CDR2 SYDVKM. This CDR3 region has 15 residues. V gave up 6 bases and J gave up 4 bases; unmatched junction bases: 4.

This clone appeared once. The sample has other DNA sequences that encode this CDR3 too. The chain joins TRBV5-1 to TRBJ2-5; D ambiguous. CDR1 is SGHRS and CDR2 is YFSETQ in the germline V gene. V was cut by 0 bases and J by 5 bases, with 5 bases left in between. There are 12 residues in the CDR3. The CDR3 reads CASSLDGETQYF. The CDR3 region has the DNA TGCGCCAGCAGCTTGGATGGGGAGACCCAGTACTTC.

This clone was observed once. The V gene is TRBV10-3, the J gene TRBJ1-1; D remains ambiguous. The CDR3 extends over 12 amino acids. The ends were cut back, 2 bases at V and 4 bases at J, with 5 bases in the middle. The germline CDR1 and CDR2 sequences are ENHRY and SYGVKD. Written as DNA, the CDR3 is TGTGCCATCAGTGAGGAGGGCACTGAAGCTTTCTTT. Amino acids: CAISEEGTEAFF.

The J gene is TRBJ1-4, the V gene TRBV18; D may be TRBD1 (5 bases). Germline V gives CDR1 KGHSH, CDR2 LQKENI. The CDR3 sequence is 13 residues long. Trimming left V 3 bases short and J 6 bases short, with 8 bases between. CDR3 region: CASSPSQDEKLFF. For the CDR3, the DNA is TGTGCCAGCTCACCGTCACAGGATGAAAAACTGTTTTTT. Full variable domain (missing parts from reference TRBV18 and TRBJ1-4): NAGVMQNPRHLVRRRGQEARLRCSPMKGHSHVYWYRQLPEEGLKFMVYLQKENIIDESGMPKERFSAEFPKEGPSILRIQQVVRGDSAAYFCASSPSQDEKLFFGSGTQLSVL.

A word on this clone: The same CDR3 can be traced to other DNA sequences in this sample. This chain connects TRBV19 to TRBJ2-3; D ambiguous. CDR3 length: 13 residues. Looked up from germline, CDR1 is LNHDA and CDR2 is SQIVND (reference sequence). V shed 4 bases and J shed 0 bases, with 5 bases lying between them. This CDR3 reads CASSSSSTDTQYF. For the CDR3, the DNA is TGTGCCAGTAGTAGCTCTAGCACAGATACGCAGTATTTT.

Remarks on this clone: The germline gene is not matched at one end of the junction; a read error may be the cause. The chain joins TRBV12-3 or TRBV12-4 to TRBJ2-3; the D is unclear. The CDR3 has 11 residues. The CDR3 DNA reads TGTGCCAGCAGTCCCCTCGTGGCTAGGCATTTT. Its translation is CASSPLVARHF.

The V gene is TRBV5-4, the J gene TRBJ2-2; D may be TRBD1 (6 bases). The V and J ends lost 4 bases and 0 bases respectively, with 13 bases between them. CDR1 SGHNT and CDR2 YYREEE come from the germline V gene (reference sequence). The CDR3 length is 16 residues. The CDR3 DNA reads as TGTGCCAGCAGCCTTGACGGGACAACGAACACCGGGGAGCTGTTTTTT. Protein product: CASSLDGTTNTGELFF.

The chain has TRBV5-6 and TRBJ1-2; no firm D call. V lost 0 bases and J 2 bases, leaving 11 bases between the germline ends. Per the germline V gene, CDR1 is SGHDT and CDR2 is YYEEEE. The CDR3 has 15 residues. The CDR3 DNA follows: TGTGCCAGCAGCTTGGAATCGTACGGGAACTATGGCTACACCTTC. It yields the protein CASSLESYGNYGYTF.

The rearrangement links TRBV3-1 (or the pseudogene TRBV3-2) to TRBJ2-5; D is possibly TRBD1 or TRBD2 (7 bases each). Per germline, CDR1 LGHDT and CDR2 YNNKEL (reference sequence). Between the trimmed V and J ends, which lost 2 bases and 7 bases, there was a span of 11 bases. This CDR3 contains 13 residues. CDR3 nucleotide sequence: TGTGCCAGCAGCCAAACCAGGGGGGGGACCCAGTACTTC. Protein: CASSQTRGGTQYF.

The V call is TRBV5-4, the J call TRBJ2-3, with D hard to call. V lost 0 bases, J lost 6 bases, and 11 bases lay in between. Germline V gene lookup returns CDR1 SGHNT and CDR2 YYREEE (reference sequence). The CDR3 has 14 residues. The CDR3 loop is CASSLEGLGDTQYF. The CDR3 DNA is TGTGCCAGCAGCTTGGAAGGCCTTGGGGATACGCAGTATTTT.